This passage covers 30 T cell receptor beta chains from one sample sequenced in a study of T-cell reconstitution after alpha-beta-depleted transplantation in children. Unique molecular identifiers were used to barcode this TCRbeta library. MiXCR was run by TCRdb on the PCR reads, yielding one entry per CDR3 protein. Of about 640,000 distinct CDR3 sequences in the sample, 10% to 15% were seen once. The sample was PBMCs, mostly from graft donor cells, taken 360 days after TCRalphabeta/CD19-depleted stem cell transplant. The source is a male patient under 18 who had a stem cell transplant for acute myeloid leukemia, so the T cells may come from the graft donor.

A few counts support this clonotype. CDR3 protein: CSAPWAGEVGTQYF. In DNA form, the CDR3 reads TGCAGTGCCCCTTGGGCGGGAGAGGTCGGGACCCAGTACTTC. The V and J genes are TRBV20-1 and TRBJ2-5; 7 bases match TRBD2. This CDR3 is 14 amino acids long. Germline CDR1 DFQATT, CDR2 SNEGSKA (reference sequence). The trim removed 6 bases at V and 7 bases at J, leaving 14 bases unmatched.

The J gene is TRBJ2-4, the V gene TRBV27; D tentatively fits TRBD1 or TRBD2 (5 bases each). V lost 5 bases, J lost 7 bases, and 12 bases lay in between. Per the germline V gene, CDR1 is MNHEY and CDR2 is SMNVEV (reference sequence). This CDR3 is 13 amino acids long. CDR3 sequence reads: CASSLGRMNIQYF. CDR3 DNA sequence: TGTGCCAGCAGTCTGGGACGGATGAACATTCAGTACTTC.

The chain employs TRBV19 and TRBJ2-1; the match to TRBD2 covers 7 bases. The junction had 13 bases not matched to a gene; V was cut back by 1 base and J by 1 base. Looked up from germline, CDR1 is LNHDA and CDR2 is SQIVND (reference sequence). The CDR3 extends over 19 amino acids. The CDR3 spells CASSIARLANKRSYNEQFF. The CDR3 coding sequence is TGTGCCAGTAGTATAGCAAGACTAGCTAACAAGAGGTCCTACAATGAGCAGTTCTTC.

The V call is TRBV28, the J call TRBJ2-1; 9 bases are shared with TRBD2. The length of the CDR3 is 16 residues. Trimming took 0 bases from V and 6 from J; bases not matched to a gene: 6. Germline CDR1 reads MDHEN; CDR2 reads SYDVKM. In nucleotides, the CDR3 is TGTGCCAGCAGTTTATGGGGACTAGCACGTCTCAATGAGCAGTTCTTC. Translating gives CASSLWGLARLNEQFF. Combining the CDR3 with reference TRBV28 and TRBJ2-1 gives the whole variable domain DVKVTQSSRYLVKRTGEKVFLECVQDMDHENMFWYRQDPGLGLRLIYFSYDVKMKEKGDIPEGYSVSREKKERFSLILESASTNQTSMYLCASSLWGLARLNEQFFGPGTRLTVL.

V gene TRBV6-2 or TRBV6-3 combines with J gene TRBJ2-3, with TRBD1 as a possible D gene (5 bases). The CDR3 loop spans 15 amino acids. The germline CDR1 and CDR2 sequences are MNHEY and SVGEGT. The V gene lost 8 bases and the J gene lost 1 base, with 16 bases spanning the gap. The CDR3 DNA reads as TGTGCCAGCTTCCACCGTAGGGGCCGCACAGATACGCAGTATTTT. Translated, it gives CASFHRRGRTDTQYF.

Concerning this clonotype itself: Since a much larger clone is just one base distant, this may be a read error. The chain couples TRBV12-3 or TRBV12-4 to TRBJ1-1, with D possibly matching TRBD1 (5 bases). The CDR3 consists of 15 residues. The CDR3 DNA is TGTGCCAGCAGTCCCTACCCAGGGACGAACGCTGAAGCTTTCTTT. Translating gives CASSPYPGTNAEAFF.

This clonotype was detected ten times or more. The chain employs TRBV4-3 and TRBJ2-1; TRBD2 aligns across 11 bases. This CDR3 comprises 16 residues. With V trimmed by 0 bases and J by 2 bases, 0 bases remained unmatched. The germline gives CDR1 LGHNA, CDR2 YSLEER. The DNA of the CDR3 is TGCGCCAGCAGCCAAGAGGGACTAGCGGCCTACAATGAGCAGTTCTTC. Translation gives CASSQEGLAAYNEQFF.

The rearrangement links TRBV10-3 to TRBJ2-7; D is perhaps TRBD1 or TRBD2 (5 bases each). This CDR3 comprises 14 residues. Germline V gene sequence: CDR1 ENHRY, CDR2 SYGVKD. Trimming stripped 11 bases from V and 0 bases from J, with 17 bases between. The CDR3 loop is CAHSGGRDSYEQYF. The CDR3 DNA sequence: TGTGCCCATAGTGGGGGACGGGACTCCTACGAGCAGTACTTC.

This clonotype was seen more than once but under ten times. The gene calls are TRBV18 and TRBJ2-7; 9 bases match TRBD1. Germline values: CDR1 KGHSH, CDR2 LQKENI. Germline trimming cut 3 bases from V and 2 bases from J; bases unmatched to any gene: 5. The CDR3 is 15 amino acids. The CDR3 region has the DNA TGTGCCAGCTCACCTACAGGGGGCAATACCTACGAGCAGTACTTC. As protein: CASSPTGGNTYEQYF.

This clonotype occurred many times. This chain joins TRBV20-1 and TRBJ2-5, with TRBD2 matching 10 bases. In germline, CDR1 is DFQATT, CDR2 SNEGSKA (reference sequence). The CDR3 is 11 amino acids. The V segment lost 6 bases and the J segment 13 bases; nucleotides outside the gene matches: 8. This CDR3 is CSAKAAGGRYF. CDR3 nucleotides: TGCAGTGCAAAGGCAGCGGGAGGGCGGTACTTC.

This clonotype has at least ten counts. The CDR3 reads CSALFTGQGTYNEQFF. CDR3 in DNA: TGCAGTGCGCTATTCACGGGACAGGGGACCTACAATGAGCAGTTCTTC. The chain has TRBV20-1 and TRBJ2-1, with 10 bases that match TRBD1. The CDR3 runs to 16 residues. V gave up 6 bases and J gave up 2 bases; unmatched junction bases: 10. The germline gives CDR1 DFQATT, CDR2 SNEGSKA (reference sequence).

The sample holds a few counts of this clonotype. The chain has TRBV20-1 and TRBJ2-1; 7 bases fit TRBD2. CDR1 and CDR2 from the germline V gene are DFQATT and SNEGSKA (reference sequence). The V and J ends lost 0 bases and 8 bases, in that order; junction bases with no gene match: 13. The CDR3 spans 16 residues. The CDR3 protein is CSAREGGDSLLDEQFF. DNA of the CDR3: TGCAGTGCTAGAGAGGGGGGGGACTCCCTCTTGGATGAGCAGTTCTTC.

The chain is built from TRBV5-1 and TRBJ2-5, with D unclear. V was trimmed by 2 bases and J by 2 bases, leaving 13 bases between them. The germline gives CDR1 SGHRS, CDR2 YFSETQ. The CDR3 length is 15 residues. The CDR3 is CASSFWNQYQETQYF. DNA for the CDR3: TGCGCCAGCAGCTTCTGGAACCAATATCAAGAGACCCAGTACTTC.

The gene calls are TRBV20-1 and TRBJ2-7; either TRBD1 or TRBD2 may fit D (5 bases each). The CDR3 runs to 15 residues. The ends were cut back, 6 bases at V and 6 bases at J, with 24 bases in the middle. The germline CDR1 and CDR2 sequences are DFQATT and SNEGSKA (reference sequence). Written as DNA, the CDR3 is TGCAGTGCCTTGGGGGACCGGCTACCCAATCTCGAGCAGTACTTC. This encodes CSALGDRLPNLEQYF.

This clonotype was counted at least ten times. The chain is built from TRBV11-1 and TRBJ2-4; 10 nucleotides match TRBD2. V was pared by 1 base and J by 1 base, with 13 bases of the junction left unmatched. Germline V gene sequence: CDR1 SGHAT, CDR2 FQDESV (reference sequence). The CDR3 runs to 20 residues. CDR3 region: CASSLGLAGEGWSAKNIQYF. The CDR3, as DNA: TGTGCCAGCAGCTTAGGGCTAGCGGGAGAAGGATGGTCGGCCAAAAACATTCAGTACTTC.

The chain combines TRBV20-1 with TRBJ1-1; 9 nucleotides align to TRBD1. The CDR3 sequence is 15 residues long. With V trimmed by 2 bases and J by 6 bases, 10 bases remained unmatched. CDR1 and CDR2 from the germline V gene are DFQATT and SNEGSKA (reference sequence). The CDR3 bases are TGCAGTGCTAGAAGACGGGACAGGGCGAGCCCTGAAGCTTTCTTT. Its protein is CSARRRDRASPEAFF.

The V call is TRBV30, the J call TRBJ2-2; 8 positions agree with TRBD2. Germline assignment: CDR1 GTSNPN and CDR2 SVGIG (reference sequence). Trimming at V came to 3 bases and at J to 1 base, leaving 1 base not matched to a gene. The CDR3 is 14 amino acids. CDR3: CAWRLAGNTGELFF. The CDR3 nucleotides read TGTGCCTGGAGGCTAGCGGGGAACACCGGGGAGCTGTTTTTT.

This clonotype was seen just once. The genes are TRBV11-2 and TRBJ2-1; 12 bases are shared with TRBD2. The CDR3 is made up of 18 amino acids. Losses at the gene ends were 1 base for V and 6 bases for J; bases not matched to a gene: 10. CDR1 and CDR2 from the germline V gene are SGHAT and FQNNGV. CDR3 region: CASSLGVLELAGGNEQFF. The CDR3 nucleotides read TGTGCCAGCAGCTTAGGAGTGTTGGAACTAGCGGGAGGCAATGAGCAGTTCTTC.

This clonotype was seen more than once but under ten times. The V gene is TRBV25-1, the J gene TRBJ2-3; 10 bases fit TRBD1. This CDR3 spans 16 amino acids. With V trimmed by 3 bases and J by 5 bases, 8 bases remained unmatched. Germline CDR1 MGHDK, CDR2 SYGVNS. CDR3 region: CASSEIPGQGKDTQYF. In nucleotides, the CDR3 is TGTGCCAGCAGTGAGATCCCGGGACAGGGGAAAGATACGCAGTATTTT. The entire variable domain, with the rest obtained from reference TRBV25-1 and TRBJ2-3, is as follows: EADIYQTPRYLVIGTGKKITLECSQTMGHDKMYWYQQDPGMELHLIHYSYGVNSTEKGDLSSESTVSRIRTEHFPLTLESARPSHTSQYLCASSEIPGQGKDTQYFGPGTRLTVL.

The chain employs TRBV20-1 and TRBJ2-7, with D tentatively TRBD2 (5 bases). This CDR3 has 12 amino acids. V lost 6 bases to trimming and J lost 0 bases, with 9 bases between them. Germline CDR1 reads DFQATT; CDR2 reads SNEGSKA (reference sequence). In DNA, the CDR3 is TGCAGTGCGCCCGGGGTCTCCTACGAGCAGTACTTC. Its translation: CSAPGVSYEQYF.

This clonotype was recorded many times. V is TRBV7-2 and J is TRBJ2-1, with no clear D. V lost 8 bases and J 8 bases, leaving 13 bases between the germline ends. The CDR3 is 12 amino acids. Germline V lookup: CDR1 SGHTA, CDR2 FQGNSA. The CDR3 DNA reads as TGTGCCAGCTCCAACTTACGGGATGAGCAGTTCTTC. It translates to CASSNLRDEQFF.

J is TRBJ2-2 and V is TRBV18; 9 bases agree with TRBD2. This CDR3 contains 18 residues. The V and J ends lost 2 bases and 0 bases, in that order; junction bases with no gene match: 7. CDR1 KGHSH and CDR2 LQKENI come from the germline V gene. CDR3 region: CASSPLAGVPPNTGELFF. CDR3 DNA sequence: TGTGCCAGCTCACCATTAGCGGGAGTCCCTCCGAACACCGGGGAGCTGTTTTTT.

This clonotype has ten or more counts. The chain links TRBV24-1 to TRBJ2-7; a weak D match, TRBD2 (6 bases). CDR3 length: 14 residues. With 3 bases removed from V and 4 bases from J, the gap between germline ends came to 12 bases. Germline CDR1 reads KGHDR; CDR2 reads SFDVKD. CDR3 coding DNA: TGTGCCACCAGTGATGTGGGGGGATCGTACGAGCAGTACTTC. Its protein is CATSDVGGSYEQYF.

This clonotype was seen more than once but under ten times. The rearrangement links TRBV7-9 to TRBJ2-7; a possible D gene is TRBD2 (6 bases). Germline CDR1 is SEHNR and CDR2 is FQNEAQ (reference sequence). Trimming stripped 5 bases from V and 5 bases from J, with 19 bases between. The CDR3 is 15 residues long. This chain's CDR3 is CASSTLMGLLDEQYF. CDR3 sequence (DNA): TGTGCCAGCAGCACATTGATGGGACTCCTCGACGAGCAGTACTTC.

This clonotype occurred many times. The chain employs TRBV6-5 and TRBJ2-1; D is uncertain. V lost 0 bases to trimming and J lost 2 bases, with 11 bases between them. The CDR3 sequence is 16 residues long. Looked up from germline, CDR1 is MNHEY and CDR2 is SVGAGI. The CDR3 spells CASSYSVGRAYNEQFF. CDR3 DNA: TGTGCCAGCAGTTACTCGGTGGGTAGAGCCTACAATGAGCAGTTCTTC.

This clonotype has just a few counts. The chain combines TRBV27 with TRBJ1-3; unclear D gene. This CDR3 contains 13 residues. Trimming cost V 8 bases and J 3 bases, with 11 bases left between them. CDR1 and CDR2 (germline): MNHEY, SMNVEV (reference sequence). DNA for the CDR3: TGTGCCAGCGCGTTCCGGGATGGAAACACCATATATTTT. Amino acid sequence: CASAFRDGNTIYF.

This clonotype came up a few times. The gene calls are TRBV7-9 and TRBJ2-7; D unresolved. The CDR3 consists of 12 residues. Germline V lookup: CDR1 SEHNR, CDR2 FQNEAQ (reference sequence). The V gene lost 7 bases and the J gene lost 4 bases, with 11 bases spanning the gap. The CDR3 loop is CASIDEMYEQYF. The CDR3 nucleotides read TGTGCCAGCATCGATGAGATGTACGAGCAGTACTTC. Variable domain in full (rest from reference TRBV7-9 and TRBJ2-7): DTGVSQNPRHKITKRGQNVTFRCDPISEHNRLYWYRQTLGQGPEFLTYFQNEAQLEKSRLLSDRFSAERPKGSFSTLEIQRTEQGDSAMYLCASIDEMYEQYFGPGTRLTVT.

This clonotype was observed a few times. The V and J genes are TRBV7-2 and TRBJ2-1; D call uncertain. The CDR3 is 14 amino acids. Germline V gene data show CDR1 as SGHTA and CDR2 as FQGNSA. The germline V and J ends were trimmed by 1 base and 4 bases, with 8 bases remaining between them. CDR3 bases: TGTGCCAGCAGCTTAGAAGTACTGTACAATGAGCAGTTCTTC. Protein product: CASSLEVLYNEQFF.

This chain joins TRBV28 and TRBJ2-1, with 16 bases fitting TRBD2. The CDR3 runs to 17 residues. V lost 4 bases, J lost 5 bases, and 5 bases stayed unmatched. Per germline, CDR1 MDHEN and CDR2 SYDVKM. The CDR3 coding sequence is TGTGCCAGCAGTTCCGGGACTAGCGGGAGGGACCACAATGAGCAGTTCTTC. Encoded protein: CASSSGTSGRDHNEQFF.

This chain uses TRBV28 with TRBJ1-5, with a weak D call TRBD1 (6 bases). The CDR3 is 16 amino acids. Germline CDR1 reads MDHEN; CDR2 reads SYDVKM. V was cut by 2 bases and J by 0 bases, with 11 bases left in between. The CDR3 nucleotides read TGTGCCAGCAGTTTACAGGGGACAATTAGCAATCAGCCCCAGCATTTT. Encoded protein: CASSLQGTISNQPQHF. Based on the CDR3 plus reference TRBV28 and TRBJ1-5, the full variable domain is DVKVTQSSRYLVKRTGEKVFLECVQDMDHENMFWYRQDPGLGLRLIYFSYDVKMKEKGDIPEGYSVSREKKERFSLILESASTNQTSMYLCASSLQGTISNQPQHFGDGTRLSIL.